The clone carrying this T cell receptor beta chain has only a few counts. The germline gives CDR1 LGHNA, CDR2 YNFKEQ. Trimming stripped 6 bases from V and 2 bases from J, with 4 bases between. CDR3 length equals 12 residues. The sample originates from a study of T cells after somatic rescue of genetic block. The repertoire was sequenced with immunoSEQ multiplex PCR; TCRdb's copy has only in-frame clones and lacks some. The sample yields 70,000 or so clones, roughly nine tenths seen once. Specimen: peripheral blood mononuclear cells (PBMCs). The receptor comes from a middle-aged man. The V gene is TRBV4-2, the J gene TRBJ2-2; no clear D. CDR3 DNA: TGTGCCAGCAGAGACAACACCGGGGAGCTGTTTTTT. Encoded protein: CASRDNTGELFF.